The 28 T cell receptor beta chains in this list originate from one sample, sequenced in a study of T-cell memory formation after mild COVID-19. TCRdb itself ran the 5' RACE reads through MiXCR, one entry per CDR3 protein. Of about 290,000 distinct CDR3 sequences in the sample, roughly 15% were seen once. Input material: PBMCs or a T cell subset sorted from them (not recorded which). These receptors were obtained from a man aged 18 to 29 who had mild COVID-19 (a few samples of this study predate the infection). Cell type and time point are not known.

There are many counts of this clonotype. The chain couples TRBV5-1 to TRBJ2-5; 7 bases align to TRBD2. The germline V gene has CDR1 SGHRS and CDR2 YFSETQ. J lost 3 bases, V lost 0 bases, and 5 bases had no gene match. The CDR3 extends over 15 amino acids. The CDR3 here is CASSLDGTTEETQYF. CDR3 in DNA: TGCGCCAGCAGCTTGGACGGGACTACCGAAGAGACCCAGTACTTC. Drawing the rest from reference TRBV5-1 and TRBJ2-5, the complete variable domain is KAGVTQTPRYLIKTRGQQVTLSCSPISGHRSVSWYQQTPGQGLQFLFEYFSETQRNKGNFPGRFSGRQFSNSRSEMNVSTLELGDSALYLCASSLDGTTEETQYFGPGTRLLVL.

Notes on this clonotype: Mismatch with germline at one junction end may stem from a read error. V gene TRBV7-7 combines with J gene TRBJ2-7; tentatively, D is TRBD1 (6 bases). The CDR3 has 13 amino acids. Per germline, CDR1 SSHAT and CDR2 FNYEAQ (reference sequence). In DNA, the CDR3 is TGTGCCAGCAGTTTAGACAGGCACTACGAGCAGTACTTC. It yields the protein CASSLDRHYEQYF.

This rearrangement joins TRBV20-1 to TRBJ2-1; D is unclear. Germline assignment: CDR1 DFQATT and CDR2 SNEGSKA (reference sequence). This CDR3 has 16 residues. The V and J ends lost 2 bases and 2 bases respectively, with 16 bases between them. The CDR3 coding sequence is TGCAGTGCTAGAACCTCCACTCACAGAACCTACAATGAGCAGTTCTTC. Residues: CSARTSTHRTYNEQFF.

The sample holds a few counts of this clonotype. This chain joins TRBV7-9 and TRBJ1-4; D is ambiguous. Germline loops: CDR1 SEHNR, CDR2 FQNEAQ (reference sequence). This CDR3 has 16 residues. The V gene lost 0 bases and the J gene lost 8 bases, with 16 bases spanning the gap. The CDR3, as DNA: TGTGCCAGCAGCTTAGCGGGGAGGGCCTATTACGAAAAACTGTTTTTT. Protein: CASSLAGRAYYEKLFF.

This clonotype has just a few counts. The chain joins TRBV7-2 to TRBJ2-7; D is ambiguous. With 5 bases removed from V and 0 bases from J, the gap between germline ends came to 17 bases. This CDR3 spans 16 amino acids. CDR1 SGHTA and CDR2 FQGNSA come from the germline V gene. Here the CDR3 DNA reads TGTGCCAGCAGCCGTGACCGATCGAAGGTCTCCTACGAGCAGTACTTC. Protein: CASSRDRSKVSYEQYF.

This clonotype has more than one count but fewer than ten. The chain recombines TRBV10-3 with TRBJ2-3; D possibly uses TRBD1 or TRBD2 (5 bases each). V shed 10 bases and J shed 0 bases, with 11 bases lying between them. The CDR3 runs 13 residues. The germline CDR1 and CDR2 sequences are ENHRY and SYGVKD. CDR3 residues: CATLGASTDTQYF. The DNA for the CDR3 is TGTGCCACCCTCGGGGCTAGCACAGATACGCAGTATTTT.

The J gene is TRBJ1-2, the V gene TRBV20-1; TRBD1 aligns across 8 bases. V lost 6 bases to trimming and J lost 3 bases; unmatched junction nucleotides: 9. Germline V gene data show CDR1 as DFQATT and CDR2 as SNEGSKA (reference sequence). The CDR3 spans 14 residues. The CDR3 nucleotides are TGCAGTGCAGGACAGGGCTTTCTGGACTATGGCTACACCTTC. It codes for CSAGQGFLDYGYTF.

This rearrangement joins TRBV6-2 or TRBV6-3 to TRBJ1-5; D may be TRBD1 (6 bases). The V end lost 8 bases, the J end lost 0 bases, and 11 bases lay between the germline ends. Germline loops: CDR1 MNHEY, CDR2 SVGEGT. CDR3 length: 14 amino acids. CDR3 sequence reads: CASSGTNSNQPQHF. CDR3 DNA sequence: TGTGCCAGCTCCGGGACAAATAGCAATCAGCCCCAGCATTTT.

This clonotype occurred a few times. The chain is built from TRBV20-1 and TRBJ1-1; tentative D call: TRBD1 (5 bases). V lost 6 bases to trimming and J lost 1 base, with 15 bases between them. Germline V CDR1 and CDR2: DFQATT, SNEGSKA (reference sequence). This CDR3 spans 14 amino acids. CDR3 amino acids: CSAIQGLGNTEAFF. The CDR3 DNA reads TGCAGTGCGATCCAGGGCTTGGGGAACACTGAAGCTTTCTTT.

The chain has TRBV7-2 and TRBJ1-2; D possibly corresponds to TRBD1 (6 bases). Germline V gene sequence: CDR1 SGHTA, CDR2 FQGNSA. Trimming removed 2 bases at V and 5 bases at J, with 18 bases between. The CDR3 loop spans 16 amino acids. CDR3 DNA: TGTGCCAGCAGCTTACCCCGGGACATTCCCCTGTATGGCTACACCTTC. Translating it yields CASSLPRDIPLYGYTF.

The genes are TRBV6-6 and TRBJ2-7; 9 bases match TRBD1. V lost 6 bases to trimming and J lost 3 bases; unmatched junction nucleotides: 6. The germline CDR1 and CDR2 sequences are MNHNY and SVGAGI (reference sequence). CDR3 length: 14 amino acids. CDR3 loop: CASRATTGGYEQYV. In DNA form, the CDR3 reads TGTGCCAGCAGAGCGACGACAGGGGGCTACGAGCAGTACGTC.

J is TRBJ2-3 and V is TRBV7-9; a possible D gene is TRBD1 (5 bases). The CDR3 length is 16 residues. Trimming removed 5 bases from V and 2 bases from J, with 17 bases in between. Germline V lookup: CDR1 SEHNR, CDR2 FQNEAQ (reference sequence). The CDR3 coding sequence is TGTGCCAGCAGCCCAGGACACCCAATATCCACAGATACGCAGTATTTT. Translated: CASSPGHPISTDTQYF.

The chain combines TRBV5-1 with TRBJ2-5, with D perhaps matching TRBD1 (5 bases). V shed 1 base and J shed 2 bases, with 12 bases lying between them. The germline V gene has CDR1 SGHRS and CDR2 YFSETQ. This CDR3 spans 15 amino acids. The chain's CDR3 is CASSLSSGKQETQYF. The CDR3 DNA follows: TGCGCCAGCAGCTTGAGTTCAGGGAAGCAAGAGACCCAGTACTTC.

This chain uses TRBV4-2 with TRBJ2-2; a possible D gene is TRBD2 (6 bases). Germline values: CDR1 LGHNA, CDR2 YNFKEQ. Deletions cut 3 bases from V and 5 bases from J, with 13 bases between. This CDR3 has 15 residues. The CDR3 spells CASSQTGGKTGELFF. For the CDR3, the DNA is TGTGCCAGCAGCCAGACCGGGGGTAAGACCGGGGAGCTGTTTTTT.

There are a few counts of this clonotype. This sequence joins TRBV5-1 and TRBJ1-3; no clear D gene. Germline CDR1 and CDR2: SGHRS and YFSETQ. The V end lost 4 bases, the J end lost 0 bases, and 11 bases lay between the germline ends. CDR3 length: 15 amino acids. The CDR3 loop is CASSLIGSSGNTIYF. Written as DNA, the CDR3 is TGCGCCAGCAGCCTAATCGGGAGCTCTGGAAACACCATATATTTT.

This chain uses TRBV3-1 with TRBJ1-4; D unresolved. The germline V gene encodes CDR1 LGHDT and CDR2 YNNKEL (reference sequence). The CDR3 has 15 amino acids. V lost 4 bases and J lost 2, with 11 bases in between. The CDR3 spells CASSPRRSTNEKLFF. The DNA of the CDR3 is TGTGCCAGCAGCCCCCGACGGAGTACTAATGAAAAACTGTTTTTT. The full variable domain, rest sourced from reference TRBV3-1 and TRBJ1-4, is DTAVSQTPKYLVTQMGNDKSIKCEQNLGHDTMYWYKQDSKKFLKIMFSYNNKELIINETVPNRFSPKSPDKAHLNLHINSLELGDSAVYFCASSPRRSTNEKLFFGSGTQLSVL.

The genes are TRBV7-9 and TRBJ2-5; TRBD2 agrees at 10 bases. Germline V gene sequence: CDR1 SEHNR, CDR2 FQNEAQ (reference sequence). The CDR3 runs 16 residues. Trimming removed 5 bases from V and 5 bases from J; junction bases left unmatched: 11. CDR3 in amino acids: CASSHRLAGAAETQYF. The CDR3, as DNA: TGTGCCAGCAGCCATCGGCTAGCGGGGGCGGCGGAGACCCAGTACTTC.

The chain has TRBV5-1 and TRBJ2-5; D not resolved. Germline V gene lookup returns CDR1 SGHRS and CDR2 YFSETQ. Trimming removed 4 bases at V and 8 bases at J, with 12 bases between. This CDR3 is built from 12 residues. The CDR3 coding sequence is TGCGCCAGCAGCCCGACGCGTGAAACCCAGTACTTC. It codes for CASSPTRETQYF.

This clonotype has a handful of counts. The chain employs TRBV11-2 and TRBJ2-2; no definite D call. The CDR3 extends over 15 amino acids. CDR1 and CDR2 from the germline V gene are SGHAT and FQNNGV. The V gene lost 8 bases and the J gene lost 2 bases, with 15 bases spanning the gap. The CDR3 DNA is TGTGCCAGCGGCCCTAGTTACCGAAACACCGGGGAGCTGTTTTTT. Residues: CASGPSYRNTGELFF.

In this sample, this clonotype turned up a few times. CDR3 sequence (DNA): TGTGCCATCAGTGAGCCCACACTAGTCCCCAATGAGCAGTTCTTC. Protein sequence: CAISEPTLVPNEQFF. The chain joins TRBV10-3 to TRBJ2-1, with a weak D call TRBD2 (5 bases). The V end lost 2 bases, the J end lost 6 bases, and 14 bases lay between the germline ends. The germline V gene has CDR1 ENHRY and CDR2 SYGVKD. The CDR3 length is 15 residues.

The table lists this clonotype with a few counts. CDR3 in DNA: TGTGCCAGCAGCCCGAGACACTCCTCCTACGAGCAGTACGTC. Its translation: CASSPRHSSYEQYV. The genes are TRBV28 and TRBJ2-7; the D is unclear. In germline, CDR1 is MDHEN, CDR2 SYDVKM. This CDR3 comprises 14 residues. Between the trimmed V and J ends, which lost 6 bases and 0 bases, there was a span of 12 bases.

This clonotype turned up a few times. The rearrangement joins TRBV12-3 or TRBV12-4 to TRBJ2-1; D is possibly TRBD1 or TRBD2 (5 bases each). The CDR3 is 15 residues long. Trimming stripped 6 bases from V and 2 bases from J, with 14 bases between. In DNA form, the CDR3 reads TGTGCCAGCAGCATACAGGAGGCCCCCTACAATGAGCAGTTCTTC. Translating gives CASSIQEAPYNEQFF.

This clonotype has a handful of counts. The chain combines TRBV4-2 with TRBJ2-2, with 10 positions matching TRBD1. Germline CDR1 is LGHNA and CDR2 is YNFKEQ. The V gene end was trimmed by 4 bases and the J gene end by 5 bases; junction bases not matched to a gene: 7. This CDR3 is built from 16 residues. The CDR3 loop reads CASSRMTGGWTGELFF. CDR3 coding DNA: TGTGCCAGCAGCCGGATGACAGGGGGCTGGACCGGGGAGCTGTTTTTT.

In its sample, this clonotype was seen a few times. The chain combines TRBV6-6 with TRBJ2-7, with a possible D match to TRBD1 (6 bases). CDR1 is MNHNY, CDR2 SVGAGI, per germline (reference sequence). Deletions cut 0 bases from V and 3 bases from J, with 12 bases between. This CDR3 region has 15 residues. This CDR3 is CASSYSQTGIYEQYV. As DNA, the CDR3 is TGTGCCAGCAGTTACTCACAAACAGGGATCTACGAGCAGTACGTC.

This clonotype occurred a few times. The chain links TRBV6-6 to TRBJ2-1, with a tentative D call TRBD1 (5 bases). The ends were cut back, 0 bases at V and 7 bases at J, with 10 bases in the middle. Germline values: CDR1 MNHNY, CDR2 SVGAGI (reference sequence). The CDR3 consists of 14 residues. The CDR3 DNA sequence: TGTGCCAGCAGTTACTCGACAGCTGGGAATGAGCAGTTCTTC. Residues: CASSYSTAGNEQFF.

This clonotype came up many times. J is TRBJ2-5 and V is TRBV4-3, with D perhaps matching TRBD1 (6 bases). Germline V gene lookup returns CDR1 LGHNA and CDR2 YSLEER. Trimming cost V 1 base and J 2 bases, with 17 bases left between them. The CDR3 has 17 residues. Written as DNA, the CDR3 is TGCGCCAGCAGCCAAGGATGGGCAGGGGCTCCTCAAGAGACCCAGTACTTC. This gives the protein CASSQGWAGAPQETQYF.

This clonotype has more than one count but fewer than ten. The chain couples TRBV3-1 to TRBJ2-4; D gene unclear. Deletions cut 4 bases from V and 6 bases from J, with 16 bases between. Germline CDR1 is LGHDT and CDR2 is YNNKEL (reference sequence). The CDR3 contains 15 residues. The CDR3 is CASSPRPAGSNIQYF. The CDR3 nucleotides read TGTGCCAGCAGCCCCCGTCCCGCAGGTTCAAACATTCAGTACTTC.

The CDR3: CASSSPWGRGDTDTQYF. The CDR3 nucleotides are TGTGCCAGCAGCTCCCCCTGGGGACGGGGGGACACAGATACGCAGTATTTT. This chain links TRBV7-9 with TRBJ2-3; 7 bases are shared with TRBD2. Germline-derived CDR1 and CDR2 are SEHNR and FQNEAQ (reference sequence). The CDR3 covers 17 residues. Trimming took 4 bases from V and 2 from J; bases not matched to a gene: 12.